Each of the 27 T cell receptor beta chains below was sequenced from the same sample in a study of radiation and T cells in renal cell carcinoma. Repertoires were generated with immunoSEQ multiplex PCR, while TCRdb's copy carries only in-frame clones and drops some. The table has 60,000 to 95,000 clones, less than 85% seen once. Time point reported: blood 4 weeks post-SBRT, at nephrectomy. The treatment is: 15 Gy SBRT to primary tumor, nephrectomy 4 weeks later. The sequences come from blood, collected from a patient whose treatment included radiotherapy and nephrectomy. The source is a woman aged 60-75 years with renal cell carcinoma.

This clone was observed a single time. The V and J genes are TRBV7-9 and TRBJ2-7; D remains unclear. The CDR3 loop spans 13 amino acids. Germline-derived CDR1 and CDR2 are SEHNR and FQNEAQ (reference sequence). V was cut by 4 bases and J by 1 base, with 8 bases left in between. The CDR3 loop reads CASSYDGSYEQYF. The CDR3 nucleotides read TGTGCCAGCAGCTACGACGGATCCTACGAGCAGTACTTC.

The CDR3 sequence: CASSAGTGRLAGNTGELFF. CDR3 bases: TGTGCCAGCAGCGCCGGGACAGGGCGACTAGCGGGCAACACCGGGGAGCTGTTTTTT. The chain combines TRBV11-3 with TRBJ2-2, with D perhaps matching TRBD2 (10 bases). The CDR3 is 19 residues long. Germline values: CDR1 SGHNT, CDR2 YENEEA. V was trimmed by 5 bases and J by 2 bases, leaving 24 bases between them. Full variable domain (remainder filled in from reference TRBV11-3 and TRBJ2-2): EAGVVQSPRYKIIEKKQPVAFWCNPISGHNTLYWYLQNLGQGPELLIRYENEEAVDDSQLPKDRFSAERLKGVDSTLKIQPAELGDSAVYLCASSAGTGRLAGNTGELFFGEGSRLTVL.

This clone was detected only once. The chain is built from TRBV5-5 and TRBJ2-6; D not resolved. The CDR3 loop spans 16 amino acids. The germline V gene has CDR1 SGHKS and CDR2 YYEKEE (reference sequence). V was cut by 0 bases and J by 4 bases, with 11 bases left in between. CDR3 region: CASSLEASVGANVLTF. Written as DNA, the CDR3 is TGTGCCAGCAGCTTGGAGGCTTCGGTCGGGGCCAACGTCCTGACTTTC.

The chain combines TRBV7-3 with TRBJ1-3; D is unclear. The V gene lost 0 bases and the J gene lost 3 bases, with 6 bases spanning the gap. This CDR3 comprises 14 residues. Germline V lookup: CDR1 SGHTA, CDR2 FQGTGA. CDR3 bases: TGTGCCAGCAGCTTAACGGGATATGGAAACACCATATATTTT. Translating gives CASSLTGYGNTIYF.

The CDR3 protein is CASSTRGGFPYEQYF. The CDR3 region has the DNA TGTGCCAGCAGCACGAGAGGGGGATTTCCCTACGAGCAGTACTTC. The V and J genes are TRBV7-9 and TRBJ2-7; a weak D match, TRBD1 (6 bases). This CDR3 spans 15 amino acids. Germline lookup yields CDR1 SEHNR and CDR2 FQNEAQ (reference sequence). Trimming shortened V by 5 bases and J by 2 bases, and 16 bases separated the two germline ends.

This clone came up a few times. The chain joins TRBV9 to TRBJ2-5; D possibly corresponds to TRBD1 (6 bases). The length of the CDR3 is 16 residues. CDR1 is SGDLS, CDR2 YYNGEE, per germline. V lost 4 bases to trimming and J lost 5 bases, with 21 bases between them. In DNA, the CDR3 is TGTGCCAGCAGCCCACCGCCTACAGGGTTCGGGGAGACCCAGTACTTC. This translates into CASSPPPTGFGETQYF.

The chain is built from TRBV11-2 and TRBJ1-1; TRBD1 agrees at 7 bases. In germline, CDR1 is SGHAT, CDR2 FQNNGV. The CDR3 covers 14 residues. J lost 5 bases, V lost 3 bases, and 6 bases had no gene match. CDR3 coding DNA: TGTGCCAGCAGCTTGGTCAGGGACAGTACTGAAGCTTTCTTT. Amino acids: CASSLVRDSTEAFF.

The V call is TRBV19, the J call TRBJ2-1; D might be TRBD2 (5 bases). With 3 bases removed from V and 5 bases from J, the gap between germline ends came to 14 bases. Germline V gives CDR1 LNHDA, CDR2 SQIVND (reference sequence). This CDR3 region has 15 residues. The CDR3 is CASSIGVGIHNEQFF. The CDR3 DNA reads TGTGCCAGTAGTATTGGAGTCGGGATTCACAATGAGCAGTTCTTC.

The J gene is TRBJ2-3, the V gene TRBV4-1; maybe TRBD2 (5 bases). The CDR3 runs 17 residues. Trimming left V 0 bases short and J 9 bases short, with 22 bases between. Germline V gene lookup returns CDR1 MGHRA and CDR2 YSYEKL. The CDR3 nucleotides are TGCGCCAGCAGCCAAGAGCATGGGCAGGCCCCTCGGGGAACGCAGTATTTT. This encodes CASSQEHGQAPRGTQYF.

With regard to this clone: The junction departs from the called germline gene at one end, perhaps through a read error. The gene calls are TRBV11-2 and TRBJ1-3; D gene uncertain. This CDR3 has 13 residues. Germline values: CDR1 SGHAT, CDR2 FQNNGV. The CDR3 bases are TGTGCCAGCAGCCCCCAAGTTGGAGACACCATATATTTT. Its translation is CASSPQVGDTIYF. Using reference TRBV11-2 and TRBJ1-3 for the parts outside the CDR3, the full variable domain is EAGVAQSPRYKIIEKRQSVAFWCNPISGHATLYWYQQILGQGPKLLIQFQNNGVVDDSQLPKDRFSAERLKGVDSTLKIQPAKLEDSAVYLCASSPQVGDTIYFGEGSWLTVV.

This chain uses TRBV29-1 with TRBJ1-2; D is ambiguous. V was shortened by 0 bases and J by 0 bases, with 5 bases between the two germline ends. The CDR3 totals 13 residues. The germline V gene has CDR1 SQVTM and CDR2 ANQGSEA. CDR3 loop: CSVEEQSNYGYTF. CDR3 nucleotide sequence: TGCAGCGTTGAAGAACAGTCTAACTATGGCTACACCTTC. Based on the CDR3 plus reference TRBV29-1 and TRBJ1-2, the full variable domain is SAVISQKPSRDICQRGTSLTIQCQVDSQVTMMFWYRQQPGQSLTLIATANQGSEATYESGFVIDKFPISRPNLTFSTLTVSNMSPEDSSIYLCSVEEQSNYGYTFGSGTRLTVV.

The chain recombines TRBV9 with TRBJ2-5; a possible D gene is TRBD1 (6 bases). Germline V lookup: CDR1 SGDLS, CDR2 YYNGEE. The V end was cut by 2 bases, the J end by 4 bases, with 9 bases between. The CDR3 spans 13 residues. The CDR3 DNA reads TGTGCCAGCAGCGTTCAGACAGGAGAGACCCAGTACTTC. This translates into CASSVQTGETQYF.

The rearrangement uses TRBV5-1 and TRBJ2-7, with D possibly being TRBD1 or TRBD2 (5 bases each). V lost 0 bases, J lost 3 bases, and 13 bases lay in between. The CDR3 covers 15 residues. The germline CDR1 and CDR2 sequences are SGHRS and YFSETQ. The CDR3 nucleotides are TGCGCCAGCAGCTTGGAGGGGCTAGCCGACTACGAGCAGTACTTC. Its translation is CASSLEGLADYEQYF.

This clone was detected only a few times. In nucleotides, the CDR3 is TGTGCCTGGAAGCAGGGCAGGGAAAAACTGTTTTTT. Translation gives CAWKQGREKLFF. The V gene is TRBV30, the J gene TRBJ1-4; a weak D match, TRBD1 (5 bases). Trimming left V 4 bases short and J 8 bases short, with 11 bases between. The CDR3 contains 12 residues. The germline V gene has CDR1 GTSNPN and CDR2 SVGIG (reference sequence).

V gene TRBV6-5 combines with J gene TRBJ1-4, with D perhaps TRBD1 (6 bases). The CDR3 sequence is 14 residues long. The germline V gene encodes CDR1 MNHEY and CDR2 SVGAGI. The germline V and J ends were trimmed by 4 bases and 7 bases, with 13 bases remaining between them. Written as DNA, the CDR3 is TGTGCCAGCAGTTTCAGGGGTCTCGGTGAAAAACTGTTTTTT. It codes for CASSFRGLGEKLFF.

The chain employs TRBV6-5 and TRBJ2-3; D remains unclear. With 6 bases removed from V and 4 bases from J, the gap between germline ends came to 11 bases. This CDR3 has 13 amino acids. CDR1 and CDR2 (germline): MNHEY, SVGAGI. The CDR3 DNA reads as TGTGCCAGCAGATCCGGTTGGGCAGATACGCAGTATTTT. This encodes CASRSGWADTQYF.

The chain is built from TRBV9 and TRBJ2-2; no definite D call. This CDR3 is 15 amino acids long. Trimming cost V 0 bases and J 7 bases, with 13 bases left between them. CDR1 is SGDLS, CDR2 YYNGEE, per germline. CDR3 coding DNA: TGTGCCAGCAGCGTAGTGGAGTGGGCATTCGGGGAGCTGTTTTTT. As protein: CASSVVEWAFGELFF.

This chain joins TRBV5-1 and TRBJ1-2; perhaps TRBD1 as D (5 bases). V was trimmed by 0 bases and J by 4 bases, leaving 10 bases between them. The CDR3 has 14 amino acids. Germline-derived CDR1 and CDR2 are SGHRS and YFSETQ. CDR3 loop: CASSLVGDPYGYTF. The CDR3 DNA reads as TGCGCCAGCAGCTTGGTAGGGGATCCCTATGGCTACACCTTC.

This clone has just a few counts. This specimen includes other DNA sequences encoding the same CDR3. This chain connects TRBV5-1 to TRBJ1-1; no clear D. The CDR3 totals 15 residues. Germline CDR1 SGHRS, CDR2 YFSETQ. V was trimmed by 0 bases and J by 1 base, leaving 10 bases between them. The CDR3 protein is CASSLGGFGNTEAFF. Here the CDR3 DNA reads TGCGCCAGCAGCTTGGGTGGATTTGGGAACACTGAAGCTTTCTTT.

This clone was seen a few times. CDR3 DNA: TGTGCCAGCACGAACGACAACCTTCGAACCGGGGAGCTGTTTTTT. Translated: CASTNDNLRTGELFF. The chain uses TRBV28 and TRBJ2-2, with D unresolved. The CDR3 runs 15 residues. Per the germline V gene, CDR1 is MDHEN and CDR2 is SYDVKM. Trimming took off 7 bases at V and 5 bases at J, with 17 bases between the two ends. Complete variable domain (other parts from reference TRBV28 and TRBJ2-2): DVKVTQSSRYLVKRTGEKVFLECVQDMDHENMFWYRQDPGLGLRLIYFSYDVKMKEKGDIPEGYSVSREKKERFSLILESASTNQTSMYLCASTNDNLRTGELFFGEGSRLTVL.

The V call is TRBV15, the J call TRBJ2-5; 8 nucleotides match TRBD1. Losses at the gene ends were 4 bases for V and 4 bases for J; bases not matched to a gene: 5. CDR3 length: 14 amino acids. Germline CDR1 is LNHNV and CDR2 is YYDKDF (reference sequence). CDR3: CATSKGQGLETQYF. The DNA for the CDR3 is TGTGCCACCAGCAAAGGACAGGGCCTAGAGACCCAGTACTTC.

The CDR3 DNA is TGTGCCAGCAGCGTATCGGAGGTACCCTACGAGCAGTACTTC. Protein sequence: CASSVSEVPYEQYF. This rearrangement joins TRBV9 to TRBJ2-5, with D perhaps TRBD2 (5 bases). Matching the DNA end better, TRBJ2-7 makes the J call doubtful. Germline values: CDR1 SGDLS, CDR2 YYNGEE. The CDR3 runs to 14 residues.

V is TRBV2 and J is TRBJ2-7; D is perhaps TRBD1 (5 bases). V was pared by 6 bases and J by 2 bases, with 11 bases between. From germline, CDR1 is SNHLY and CDR2 FYNNEI. This CDR3 is built from 13 residues. The CDR3 region has the DNA TGTGCCAGCAGAATCGACAGAGCCTACGAGCAGTACTTC. It encodes CASRIDRAYEQYF.

In this sample, this clone is medium-sized. The chain couples TRBV19 to TRBJ1-5; D unresolved. V was shortened by 3 bases and J by 0 bases, with 15 bases between the two germline ends. This CDR3 comprises 17 residues. Per germline, CDR1 LNHDA and CDR2 SQIVND (reference sequence). The CDR3 nucleotides are TGTGCCAGTAGTATTCTCCACGGTTACTATAGCAATCAGCCCCAGCATTTT. It encodes CASSILHGYYSNQPQHF.

The chain has TRBV15 and TRBJ2-1; D gene uncertain. The CDR3 length is 12 residues. The V and J ends lost 5 bases and 5 bases respectively, with 7 bases between them. Germline lookup yields CDR1 LNHNV and CDR2 YYDKDF (reference sequence). CDR3 in DNA: TGTGCCACCAGCTGGGCCGACAATGAGCAGTTCTTC. Encoded protein: CATSWADNEQFF.

There are a few counts of this clone. V is TRBV19 and J is TRBJ1-2, with D unclear. The V end was cut by 5 bases, the J end by 0 bases, with 7 bases between. This CDR3 comprises 13 residues. CDR1 LNHDA and CDR2 SQIVND come from the germline V gene (reference sequence). As DNA, the CDR3 is TGTGCCAGTAGTCTGGGCACTAACTATGGCTACACCTTC. Translating it yields CASSLGTNYGYTF.

The V call is TRBV10-3, the J call TRBJ1-1, with TRBD1 as a possible D gene (6 bases). This CDR3 spans 18 amino acids. Germline V gives CDR1 ENHRY, CDR2 SYGVKD. V dropped 3 bases and J dropped 5 bases, with 25 bases sitting between them. This chain's CDR3 is CAISDPDGRGGQETEAFF. The CDR3 bases are TGTGCCATCAGTGATCCCGACGGGAGGGGGGGCCAGGAAACTGAAGCTTTCTTT.